This T cell receptor beta chain was observed in a study of CD8+CD57+ T cells in acquired aplastic anemia. The TCR beta profiling, which covered VDJ combination and CDR3 sequence, was carried out using genomic DNA as the template. Via MiXCR, TCRdb re-called the reads, giving one row per CDR3 protein. The sample yields some 180,000 distinct CDR3 sequences, 55% to 65% seen once. The CDR3 sequence is 18 residues long. V was clipped by 5 bases and J by 9 bases; unmatched bases: 17. An expansion of CD8+CD57+ cells by flow cytometry had been shown in patients chosen for sequencing. The sample taken for sequencing was sorted CD4+, CD8+, or CD8+CD57+ T cells (not recorded which) from PBMCs. The TCR was taken from a human donor with aplastic anemia. The chain couples TRBV12-3 or TRBV12-4 to TRBJ1-6, with 9 bases fitting TRBD1. The CDR3 sequence: CASSPPPGQGRFSSPLHF. CDR3 bases: TGTGCCAGCAGTCCCCCGCCGGGACAGGGACGTTTTAGTTCACCCCTCCACTTT.